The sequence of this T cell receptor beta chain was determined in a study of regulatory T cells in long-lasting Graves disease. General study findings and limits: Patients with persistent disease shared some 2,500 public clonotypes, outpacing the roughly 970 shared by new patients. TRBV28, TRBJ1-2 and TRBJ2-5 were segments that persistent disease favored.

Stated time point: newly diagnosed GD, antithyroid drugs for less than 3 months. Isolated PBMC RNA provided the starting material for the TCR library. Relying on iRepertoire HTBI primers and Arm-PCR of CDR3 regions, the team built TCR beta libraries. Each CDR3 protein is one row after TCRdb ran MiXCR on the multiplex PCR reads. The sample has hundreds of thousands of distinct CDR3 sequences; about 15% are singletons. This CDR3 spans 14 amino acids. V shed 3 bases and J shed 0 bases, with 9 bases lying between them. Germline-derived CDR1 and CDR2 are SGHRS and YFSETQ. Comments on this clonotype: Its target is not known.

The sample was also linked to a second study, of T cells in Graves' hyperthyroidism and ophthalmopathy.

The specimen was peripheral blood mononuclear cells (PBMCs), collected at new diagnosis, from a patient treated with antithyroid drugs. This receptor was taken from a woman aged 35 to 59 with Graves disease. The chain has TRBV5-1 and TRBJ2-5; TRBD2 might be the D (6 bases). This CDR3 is CASSWGENQETQYF. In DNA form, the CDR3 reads TGCGCCAGCAGCTGGGGGGAGAACCAAGAGACCCAGTACTTC. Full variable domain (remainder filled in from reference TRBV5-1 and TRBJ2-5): KAGVTQTPRYLIKTRGQQVTLSCSPISGHRSVSWYQQTPGQGLQFLFEYFSETQRNKGNFPGRFSGRQFSNSRSEMNVSTLELGDSALYLCASSWGENQETQYFGPGTRLLVL.